This is a list of T cell receptor beta chains from one sample in a study of blood T cell repertoires in COVID-19. The table came from immunoSEQ multiplex PCR; TCRdb's copy has only in-frame clones and leaves some out. The sample lists around 250,000 clones, 85% to 90% seen once, with 1.6% in the top ten. Material: PBMCs or T cells enriched from blood (not recorded which). Every receptor here comes from a woman between 50 and 59 years old who had recovered from COVID-19. Each CDR3 is given with its conserved first and last residue. Each record gives: J gene, D gene, V gene, clone size, CDR3 DNA, CDR3 protein. D genes are given only for firm matches. Not all rows give a size; the values are once, few, many and, for expanded clones, a class.

j_call: TRBJ2-3; d_call: NA; v_call: TRBV28; clone_size: NA; cdr3_nt: TGTGCCACCCTAAGACTGGACACAGATACGCAGTATTTT; cdr3_aa: CATLRLDTDTQYF
j_call: TRBJ1-3; d_call: NA; v_call: TRBV21-1; clone_size: NA; cdr3_nt: TGTGCCAGCAGCAATGTACAGTACTCTGGAAACACCATATATTTT; cdr3_aa: CASSNVQYSGNTIYF
j_call: TRBJ2-7; d_call: NA; v_call: TRBV19; clone_size: once; cdr3_nt: TGTGCCACCTCCCCAAAAAATAGGTTAGGGGAAATTAGCTCCTACGAGCAGTACTTC; cdr3_aa: CATSPKNRLGEISSYEQYF
j_call: TRBJ2-6; d_call: NA; v_call: TRBV3-1/TRBV3-2; clone_size: NA; cdr3_nt: TGTGCCAGCAGCCTGAGCTCTGGGGCCAACGTCCTGACTTTC; cdr3_aa: CASSLSSGANVLTF
j_call: TRBJ2-1; d_call: TRBD2; v_call: TRBV12-3/TRBV12-4; clone_size: NA; cdr3_nt: TGTGCCAGCAGGCTAGCGGACCTCAATGAGCAGTTCTTC; cdr3_aa: CASRLADLNEQFF
j_call: TRBJ1-2; d_call: TRBD1; v_call: TRBV5-6; clone_size: NA; cdr3_nt: TGTGCCAGCAGACCGGACAGGGGCGCCTATGGCTACACCTTC; cdr3_aa: CASRPDRGAYGYTF
j_call: TRBJ2-1; d_call: NA; v_call: TRBV3-1/TRBV3-2; clone_size: NA; cdr3_nt: TGTGCCAGCAGCCCGACCATGGGGGCAAACGAGCAGTTCTTC; cdr3_aa: CASSPTMGANEQFF
j_call: TRBJ1-2; d_call: NA; v_call: TRBV4-1; clone_size: NA; cdr3_nt: TGCGCCAGCAGACCTCGGGATCCCGTTGGGTATGGCTACACCTTC; cdr3_aa: CASRPRDPVGYGYTF
j_call: TRBJ2-4; d_call: NA; v_call: TRBV15; clone_size: NA; cdr3_nt: TGTGCCACCAGCAGAGACGACTCTCTAGCCAAAAACATTCAGTACTTC; cdr3_aa: CATSRDDSLAKNIQYF
j_call: TRBJ2-7; d_call: TRBD1; v_call: TRBV5-1; clone_size: once; cdr3_nt: TGCGCCAGCAGCTTGGGGACAGGGCCCTACGAGCAGTACTTC; cdr3_aa: CASSLGTGPYEQYF
j_call: TRBJ2-5; d_call: NA; v_call: TRBV5-1; clone_size: NA; cdr3_nt: TGCGCCAGCAGCTTGGAGCCCGCGCCAGAGACCCAGTACTTC; cdr3_aa: CASSLEPAPETQYF
j_call: TRBJ2-3; d_call: NA; v_call: TRBV4-2; clone_size: NA; cdr3_nt: TGTGCCAGCAGCCAAGTGATCTCGCGGGAAGCAGATACGCAGTATTTT; cdr3_aa: CASSQVISREADTQYF
j_call: TRBJ1-1; d_call: NA; v_call: TRBV6-5; clone_size: few; cdr3_nt: TGTGCCAGCAGTTACGGCAGGGGGAACACTGAAGCTTTCTTT; cdr3_aa: CASSYGRGNTEAFF
j_call: TRBJ2-5; d_call: NA; v_call: TRBV15; clone_size: NA; cdr3_nt: TGTGCCACCAGCAGAGATTATGCGGGCCGGGAGACCCAGTACTTC; cdr3_aa: CATSRDYAGRETQYF
j_call: TRBJ2-7; d_call: TRBD2; v_call: TRBV7-2; clone_size: many; cdr3_nt: TGTGCCAGCAGCTTAGTAGCGGGAGATAGTTACGAGCAGTACTTC; cdr3_aa: CASSLVAGDSYEQYF
j_call: TRBJ2-5; d_call: NA; v_call: TRBV7-9; clone_size: NA; cdr3_nt: TGTGCCAGCAGCTTAGAACTACGGTTCGGCGAGACCCAGTACTTC; cdr3_aa: CASSLELRFGETQYF
j_call: TRBJ2-1; d_call: TRBD2; v_call: TRBV2; clone_size: NA; cdr3_nt: TGTGCCAGCTCTTACCGGACTAGCGGGAGATCCCATCGGAATGAGCAGTTCTTC; cdr3_aa: CASSYRTSGRSHRNEQFF
j_call: TRBJ2-7; d_call: TRBD2; v_call: TRBV18; clone_size: NA; cdr3_nt: TGTGCCAGCTCACCACCAGGCGGGGGAACCTACGAGCAGTACTTC; cdr3_aa: CASSPPGGGTYEQYF
j_call: TRBJ2-5; d_call: TRBD2; v_call: TRBV7-2; clone_size: NA; cdr3_nt: TGTGCCAGCAGCTTAGGGGGGCTAGCGGGACAAGAGACCCAGTACTTC; cdr3_aa: CASSLGGLAGQETQYF
j_call: TRBJ2-7; d_call: NA; v_call: TRBV28; clone_size: NA; cdr3_nt: TGTGCCAGCAGTTTTCTCGCAGGCGAGCAGTACTTC; cdr3_aa: CASSFLAGEQYF
j_call: TRBJ2-7; d_call: TRBD2; v_call: TRBV27; clone_size: few; cdr3_nt: TGTGCCAGCAGTTCACGCGGGACTACCTACGAGCAGTACTTC; cdr3_aa: CASSSRGTTYEQYF
j_call: TRBJ1-3; d_call: NA; v_call: TRBV19; clone_size: NA; cdr3_nt: TGTGCCAGTAGTATAGGCGGATCTGGAAACACCATATATTTT; cdr3_aa: CASSIGGSGNTIYF
j_call: TRBJ1-1; d_call: NA; v_call: TRBV5-1; clone_size: once; cdr3_nt: TGCGCCAGCAGACCTAGAACGGACACTGAAGCTTTCTTT; cdr3_aa: CASRPRTDTEAFF
j_call: TRBJ2-3; d_call: TRBD2; v_call: TRBV29-1; clone_size: NA; cdr3_nt: TGCAGCGTTGACTTAGCGGGAGCGGTAGATACGCAGTATTTT; cdr3_aa: CSVDLAGAVDTQYF
j_call: TRBJ2-1; d_call: TRBD1; v_call: TRBV5-8; clone_size: NA; cdr3_nt: TGTGCCAGCAGCGTGACAGGGGGTTTCAATGAGCAGTTCTTC; cdr3_aa: CASSVTGGFNEQFF
j_call: TRBJ2-5; d_call: NA; v_call: TRBV2; clone_size: NA; cdr3_nt: TGTGCCAGCAGGGTGGAGAGGTACCAAGAGACCCAGTACTTC; cdr3_aa: CASRVERYQETQYF
j_call: TRBJ2-1; d_call: NA; v_call: TRBV28; clone_size: NA; cdr3_nt: TGTGCCAGCAGTTTAACCGGGTCCTACAATGAGCAGTTCTTC; cdr3_aa: CASSLTGSYNEQFF